These 27 T cell receptor beta chains were all obtained from the same sample, sequenced in a study of T cells after yellow fever vaccination. A single record per CDR3 protein comes from TCRdb applying MiXCR to the 5' RACE reads. The sample consists of 360,000 or so distinct CDR3 sequences, around a tenth of them appearing once. This material consisted of PBMCs, taken on the day of the first yellow fever vaccination. The receptors here all came from a man between 18 and 35 years old who received the YFV17D yellow fever vaccine.

This clonotype has a count of ten or more. The CDR3 sequence is CASSLPETDTQYF. The DNA of the CDR3 is TGTGCCAGCAGTTTACCCGAGACAGATACGCAGTATTTT. This chain uses TRBV28 with TRBJ2-3, with D unresolved. Germline V gene sequence: CDR1 MDHEN, CDR2 SYDVKM. V dropped 2 bases and J dropped 3 bases, with 6 bases sitting between them. CDR3 size: 13 residues.

This clonotype was observed many times. The chain links TRBV6-1 to TRBJ2-1; TRBD2 matches 9 bases. Germline V CDR1 and CDR2: MNHNS, SASEGT. This CDR3 has 14 residues. V lost 6 bases, J lost 8 bases, and 8 bases stayed unmatched. The DNA of the CDR3 is TGTGCCAGCAGGATTGGACTAGCGAGCGATGAGCAGTTCTTC. This gives the protein CASRIGLASDEQFF.

The gene calls are TRBV10-3 and TRBJ1-2; 7 bases match TRBD1. Germline CDR1 reads ENHRY; CDR2 reads SYGVKD. The CDR3 spans 14 residues. The V segment lost 4 bases and the J segment 4 bases; nucleotides outside the gene matches: 6. The CDR3 loop is CAISGGTATYGYTF. CDR3 coding DNA: TGTGCCATCAGTGGAGGGACAGCGACCTATGGCTACACCTTC.

This clonotype has only a few counts. The chain recombines TRBV4-3 with TRBJ2-5; D call uncertain. CDR1 is LGHNA, CDR2 YSLEER, per germline. Trimming stripped 1 base from V and 4 bases from J, with 10 bases between. The CDR3 consists of 14 residues. CDR3 DNA: TGCGCCAGCAGCCAAGCGCCTTCAAGAGAGACCCAGTACTTC. It translates to CASSQAPSRETQYF.

The rearrangement joins TRBV30 to TRBJ2-7, with 7 bases fitting TRBD1. Germline V gene sequence: CDR1 GTSNPN, CDR2 SVGIG (reference sequence). The CDR3 sequence is 14 residues long. J lost 6 bases, V lost 4 bases, and 12 bases had no gene match. The CDR3 reads CAWTPGTATFEQYF. The CDR3, as DNA: TGTGCCTGGACCCCCGGGACAGCTACTTTCGAGCAGTACTTC.

This clonotype was detected many times. The V and J genes are TRBV3-1 and TRBJ2-5; D not resolved. The germline V and J ends were trimmed by 1 base and 5 bases, with 8 bases remaining between them. The CDR3 runs 13 residues. The germline gives CDR1 LGHDT, CDR2 YNNKEL (reference sequence). The CDR3 here is CASSQAGGETQYF. The CDR3 region has the DNA TGTGCCAGCAGCCAAGCTGGTGGTGAGACCCAGTACTTC.

CDR3 sequence (DNA): TGTGCCAGCAGTTGGGGACTAGCGGGTGGAGATACGCAGTATTTT. This gives the protein CASSWGLAGGDTQYF. This sequence joins TRBV6-5 and TRBJ2-3, with 12 nucleotides matching TRBD2. V lost 4 bases to trimming and J lost 5 bases; unmatched junction nucleotides: 4. There are 15 residues in the CDR3. Germline V CDR1 and CDR2: MNHEY, SVGAGI.

This chain links TRBV7-9 with TRBJ2-3; the D gene is possibly TRBD2 (6 bases). CDR1 is SEHNR, CDR2 FQNEAQ, per germline (reference sequence). This CDR3 spans 15 amino acids. V lost 6 bases, J lost 2 bases, and 15 bases lay in between. CDR3 region: CASSPTGGNTDTQYF. The CDR3 bases are TGTGCCAGCAGTCCGACCGGGGGTAACACAGATACGCAGTATTTT.

The chain links TRBV12-3 or TRBV12-4 to TRBJ2-7; 12 bases line up with TRBD1. The V and J ends lost 5 bases and 3 bases, in that order; junction bases with no gene match: 5. There are 15 residues in the CDR3. The CDR3 coding sequence is TGTGCCAGCAGTCCGGGGACAGGGGGCGGCTACGAGCAGTACTTC. Translated, it gives CASSPGTGGGYEQYF.

V and J are TRBV10-3 and TRBJ2-1; 8 nucleotides match TRBD2. Trimming cost V 4 bases and J 8 bases; bases outside gene matches: 10. The germline CDR1 and CDR2 sequences are ENHRY and SYGVKD. The CDR3 sequence is 15 residues long. The CDR3: CAISAPQRGLYEQFF. CDR3 sequence (DNA): TGTGCCATCAGTGCGCCCCAGCGGGGGTTGTATGAGCAGTTCTTC.

This rearrangement joins TRBV7-2 to TRBJ1-1; the D is unclear. The V gene lost 2 bases and the J gene lost 10 bases, with 11 bases spanning the gap. Germline V CDR1 and CDR2: SGHTA, FQGNSA. The CDR3 is 12 amino acids. CDR3 DNA sequence: TGTGCCAGCAGCTTAATGGCAGTCGCAGCTTTCTTT. This sequence encodes CASSLMAVAAFF.

This clonotype was seen a handful of times. The chain employs TRBV6-5 and TRBJ2-7; D is possibly TRBD1 (5 bases). CDR1 is MNHEY and CDR2 is SVGAGI in the germline V gene. V dropped 0 bases and J dropped 2 bases, with 11 bases sitting between them. The CDR3 loop spans 15 amino acids. The CDR3 nucleotides read TGTGCCAGCAGTTACTCGACCCAGGGAACCTACGAGCAGTACTTC. This translates into CASSYSTQGTYEQYF.

The chain uses TRBV9 and TRBJ1-6, with D tentatively TRBD1 (5 bases). Trimming pared 3 bases from V and 10 bases from J, leaving 17 bases between. Germline lookup yields CDR1 SGDLS and CDR2 YYNGEE. CDR3 length: 15 amino acids. The CDR3 DNA sequence: TGTGCCAGCAGCGAAATAGGGGAACTATACTCACCCCTCCACTTT. Translating it yields CASSEIGELYSPLHF.

This clonotype was seen more than once but under ten times. This chain joins TRBV27 and TRBJ2-7; TRBD2 is a possible D gene (5 bases). The CDR3 is 13 residues long. V lost 0 bases, J lost 9 bases, and 12 bases lay in between. Germline V gene sequence: CDR1 MNHEY, CDR2 SMNVEV (reference sequence). In DNA form, the CDR3 reads TGTGCCAGCAGTTTATCCCGGGGTCTAATGCAGTACGTC. This sequence encodes CASSLSRGLMQYV.

The sample holds a few counts of this clonotype. The chain couples TRBV25-1 to TRBJ2-7; D not resolved. Germline V gene sequence: CDR1 MGHDK, CDR2 SYGVNS. V lost 6 bases, J lost 2 bases, and 5 bases lay in between. This CDR3 has 11 residues. This chain's CDR3 is CASRGTYEQYV. In DNA form, the CDR3 reads TGTGCCAGCAGGGGTACCTACGAGCAGTACGTC.

This clonotype was seen only a few times. The chain links TRBV14 to TRBJ2-1; 8 bases line up with TRBD1. Trimming took 4 bases from V and 5 from J; bases not matched to a gene: 7. Per the germline V gene, CDR1 is SGHDN and CDR2 is FVKESK. The CDR3 spans 15 residues. CDR3 sequence reads: CASSLRTGRNNEQFF. Here the CDR3 DNA reads TGTGCCAGCAGCCTACGGACAGGGCGGAACAATGAGCAGTTCTTC.

V usage is TRBV6-1 and J usage is TRBJ2-7, with 11 bases fitting TRBD1. The CDR3 totals 15 residues. Germline assignment: CDR1 MNHNS and CDR2 SASEGT. Trimming at V came to 5 bases and at J to 5 bases, leaving 8 bases not matched to a gene. Here the CDR3 reads CASSRPPGQGDEQYF. In DNA form, the CDR3 reads TGTGCCAGCAGTAGGCCTCCGGGACAGGGGGACGAGCAGTACTTC.

This clonotype was found a few times. The chain combines TRBV5-1 with TRBJ1-1, with 8 nucleotides matching TRBD1. This CDR3 contains 16 residues. From germline, CDR1 is SGHRS and CDR2 YFSETQ. V lost 4 bases, J lost 2 bases, and 10 bases stayed unmatched. CDR3 protein: CASSPDRGRTNTEAFF. DNA of the CDR3: TGCGCCAGCAGCCCAGACAGGGGCCGTACAAACACTGAAGCTTTCTTT.

The rearrangement uses TRBV5-4 and TRBJ2-5, with D perhaps TRBD2 (5 bases). V lost 7 bases to trimming and J lost 0 bases, with 10 bases between them. This CDR3 contains 13 residues. From germline, CDR1 is SGHNT and CDR2 YYREEE (reference sequence). CDR3 protein: CASGIANQETQYF. DNA of the CDR3: TGTGCCAGCGGCATAGCGAACCAAGAGACCCAGTACTTC.

The J gene is TRBJ2-7, the V gene TRBV7-9; possible D gene TRBD1, 5 bases. The CDR3 has 16 amino acids. Germline V gene lookup returns CDR1 SEHNR and CDR2 FQNEAQ (reference sequence). Trimming cost V 5 bases and J 2 bases, with 19 bases left between them. CDR3 sequence: CASSPVLGHRAYEQYF. CDR3 DNA: TGTGCCAGCAGCCCCGTATTGGGGCATCGGGCCTACGAGCAGTACTTC.

The chain has TRBV5-4 and TRBJ2-5; 7 nucleotides agree with TRBD1. CDR3 size: 16 residues. Per germline, CDR1 SGHNT and CDR2 YYREEE (reference sequence). The J segment lost 0 bases and the V segment lost 4 bases, leaving 9 bases of the junction unmatched. CDR3 DNA: TGTGCCAGCAGCCAAGGACAGGCCCCGTACCAAGAGACCCAGTACTTC. Translated: CASSQGQAPYQETQYF.

The chain has TRBV18 and TRBJ2-7; the D gene could be TRBD1 or TRBD2 (6 bases each). Germline-derived CDR1 and CDR2 are KGHSH and LQKENI. The CDR3 covers 13 residues. V was shortened by 4 bases and J by 6 bases, with 13 bases between the two germline ends. The CDR3 here is CASSRRRGREQYV. The CDR3 DNA sequence: TGTGCCAGCTCACGTAGACGGGGGCGCGAGCAGTACGTC.

This chain uses TRBV12-3 or TRBV12-4 with TRBJ1-4; D is ambiguous. This CDR3 has 13 residues. With 3 bases removed from V and 8 bases from J, the gap between germline ends came to 10 bases. CDR3 residues: CASSFVDREKLFF. The CDR3 coding sequence is TGTGCCAGCAGTTTCGTCGATCGGGAAAAACTGTTTTTT.

The V call is TRBV27, the J call TRBJ1-1, with D uncertain. Trimming left V 6 bases short and J 0 bases short, with 11 bases between. The CDR3 extends over 14 amino acids. Germline loops: CDR1 MNHEY, CDR2 SMNVEV (reference sequence). CDR3 nucleotides: TGTGCCAGCAGGACCGGGCTGATGAACACTGAAGCTTTCTTT. This sequence encodes CASRTGLMNTEAFF.

The chain has TRBV5-6 and TRBJ2-3; D ambiguous. The germline V gene encodes CDR1 SGHDT and CDR2 YYEEEE. V was cut by 0 bases and J by 8 bases, with 13 bases left in between. There are 14 residues in the CDR3. The CDR3 sequence: CASSLGGPPGTQYF. The CDR3 DNA follows: TGTGCCAGCAGCTTGGGTGGCCCACCAGGTACGCAGTATTTT. Together with reference TRBV5-6 and TRBJ2-3, the CDR3 gives the full variable domain: DAGVTQSPTHLIKTRGQQVTLRCSPKSGHDTVSWYQQALGQGPQFIFQYYEEEERQRGNFPDRFSGHQFPNYSSELNVNALLLGDSALYLCASSLGGPPGTQYFGPGTRLTVL.

This clonotype has just a few counts. This rearrangement joins TRBV18 to TRBJ1-6; 7 bases agree with TRBD1. CDR1 is KGHSH, CDR2 LQKENI, per germline. This CDR3 region has 16 residues. V lost 0 bases to trimming and J lost 7 bases; unmatched junction nucleotides: 6. The CDR3 loop reads CASSPPEGAFNSPLHF. The CDR3 coding sequence is TGTGCCAGCTCACCACCCGAGGGGGCATTCAATTCACCCCTCCACTTT.

This clonotype was seen just once. V usage is TRBV7-9 and J usage is TRBJ2-3; D unclear. Looked up from germline, CDR1 is SEHNR and CDR2 is FQNEAQ (reference sequence). V lost 6 bases to trimming and J lost 2 bases, with 15 bases between them. The CDR3 is 15 amino acids. In DNA form, the CDR3 reads TGTGCCAGCAGACCCCGAGCGTCCCACACAGATACGCAGTATTTT. Encoded protein: CASRPRASHTDTQYF.